The clone carrying this T cell receptor (beta chain) has at least ten counts. The record originates from a study of early T cells in non-severe SARS-CoV-2 infection. The V end was cut by 4 bases, the J end by 0 bases, with 10 bases between. The CDR3 length is 15 residues. Germline V gene sequence: CDR1 MNHNY, CDR2 SVGAGI (reference sequence). Individually, cDNA molecules had unique molecular identifiers attached to them. TCRdb re-derived calls from the 5' RACE reads in MiXCR, one entry per CDR3 protein. The repertoire holds fewer than 40,000 distinct CDR3 sequences, with 6.6% as singletons. The genes are TRBV6-6 and TRBJ1-3, with a possible D match to TRBD1 (5 bases). The sequenced sample was whole blood. This clonotype was obtained from an adult who was a healthcare worker with PCR-confirmed SARS-CoV-2 infection or an uninfected control (not recorded which). The CDR3 sequence: CASSSQESSGNTIYF. The CDR3 bases are TGTGCCAGCAGTTCACAGGAAAGCTCTGGAAACACCATATATTTT.